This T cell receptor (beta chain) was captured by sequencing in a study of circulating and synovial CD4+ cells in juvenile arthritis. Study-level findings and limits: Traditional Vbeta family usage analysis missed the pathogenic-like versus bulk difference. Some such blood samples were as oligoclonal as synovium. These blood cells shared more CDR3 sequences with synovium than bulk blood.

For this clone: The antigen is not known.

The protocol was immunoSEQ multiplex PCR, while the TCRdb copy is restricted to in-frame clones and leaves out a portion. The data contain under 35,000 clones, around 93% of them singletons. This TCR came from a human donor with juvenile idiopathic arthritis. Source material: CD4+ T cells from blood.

The CDR3 sequence: CASSIIGNQPQHF. The CDR3 DNA reads as TGTGCCAGTAGTATTATTGGCAATCAGCCCCAGCATTTT. The chain combines TRBV19 with TRBJ1-5; D not resolved. CDR1 is LNHDA and CDR2 is SQIVND in the germline V gene (reference sequence). The CDR3 contains 13 residues. Trimming cost V 3 bases and J 2 bases, with 5 bases left between them.